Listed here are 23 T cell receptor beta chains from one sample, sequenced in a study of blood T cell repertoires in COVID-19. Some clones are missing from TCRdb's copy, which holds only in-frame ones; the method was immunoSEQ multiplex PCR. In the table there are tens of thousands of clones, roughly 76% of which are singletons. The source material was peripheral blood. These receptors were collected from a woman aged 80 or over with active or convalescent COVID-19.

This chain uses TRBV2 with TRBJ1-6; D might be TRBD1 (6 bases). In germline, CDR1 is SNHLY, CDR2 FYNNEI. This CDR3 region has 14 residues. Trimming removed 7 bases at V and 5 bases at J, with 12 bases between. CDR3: CASNRGGNNSPLHF. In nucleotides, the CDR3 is TGTGCCAGCAATAGGGGGGGAAATAATTCACCCCTCCACTTT. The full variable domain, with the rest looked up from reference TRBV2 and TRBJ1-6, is EPEVTQTPSHQVTQMGQEVILRCVPISNHLYFYWYRQILGQKVEFLVSFYNNEISEKSEIFDDQFSVERPDGSNFTLKIRSTKLEDSAMYFCASNRGGNNSPLHFGNGTRLTVT.

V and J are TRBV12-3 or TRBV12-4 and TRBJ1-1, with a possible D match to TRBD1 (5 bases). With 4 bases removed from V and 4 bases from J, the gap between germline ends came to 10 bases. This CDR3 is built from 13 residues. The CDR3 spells CASSYQGLTEAFF. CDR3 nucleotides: TGTGCCAGCAGTTATCAGGGACTCACTGAAGCTTTCTTT.

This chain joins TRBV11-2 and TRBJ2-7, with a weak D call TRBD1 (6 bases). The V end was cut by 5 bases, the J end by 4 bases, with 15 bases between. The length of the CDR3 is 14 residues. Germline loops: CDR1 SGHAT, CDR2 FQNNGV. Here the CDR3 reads CASSHIDRLYEQYF. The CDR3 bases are TGTGCCAGCAGCCACATCGACAGGTTGTACGAGCAGTACTTC.

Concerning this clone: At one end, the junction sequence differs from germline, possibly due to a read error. The CDR3: CASSFLRGLGETQYF. CDR3 in DNA: TGTGCTAGCAGCTTCCTCAGGGGGCTAGGGGAGACCCAGTACTTC. This chain connects TRBV7-7 to TRBJ2-5, with TRBD1 identical over 8 bases. Germline-derived CDR1 and CDR2 are SSHAT and FNYEAQ (reference sequence). There are 15 residues in the CDR3. Full variable domain (missing parts from reference TRBV7-7 and TRBJ2-5): GAGVSQSPRYKVTKRGQDVTLRCDPISSHATLYWYQQALGQGPEFLTYFNYEAQPDKSGLPSDRFSAERPEGSISTLTIQRTEQRDSAMYRCASSFLRGLGETQYFGPGTRLLVL.

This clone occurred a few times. CDR3 DNA sequence: TGTGCCAGCAGCCCGCTAGGCGAGGGCTACAATGAGCAGTTCTTC. Its translation is CASSPLGEGYNEQFF. This chain connects TRBV7-2 to TRBJ2-1; weak D call: TRBD2 (5 bases). Trimming pared 5 bases from V and 3 bases from J, leaving 14 bases between. The CDR3 spans 15 residues. Germline CDR1 reads SGHTA; CDR2 reads FQGNSA.

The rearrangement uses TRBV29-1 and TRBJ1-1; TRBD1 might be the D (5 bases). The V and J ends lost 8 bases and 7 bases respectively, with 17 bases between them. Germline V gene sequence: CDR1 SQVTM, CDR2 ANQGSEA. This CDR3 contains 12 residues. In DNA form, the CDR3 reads TGCAGCTTAAACCAGGGTCAGGGTGAAGCTTTCTTT. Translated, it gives CSLNQGQGEAFF.

The chain's CDR3 is CASSQEPRAALYF. The CDR3 nucleotides are TGCGCCAGCAGCCAAGAACCCAGGGCCGCCTTATATTTT. The V gene is TRBV4-3, the J gene TRBJ1-3; D perhaps matches TRBD1 (5 bases). Germline assignment: CDR1 LGHNA and CDR2 YSLEER. CDR3 size: 13 residues. Trimming took off 0 bases at V and 14 bases at J, with 14 bases between the two ends.

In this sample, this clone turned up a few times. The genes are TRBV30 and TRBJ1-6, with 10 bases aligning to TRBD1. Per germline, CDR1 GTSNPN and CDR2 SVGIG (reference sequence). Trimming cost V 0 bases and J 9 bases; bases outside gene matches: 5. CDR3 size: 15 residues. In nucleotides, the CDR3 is TGTGCCTGGAGTGTTGGGGACAGGGGCACTTCACCCCTCCACTTT. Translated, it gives CAWSVGDRGTSPLHF.

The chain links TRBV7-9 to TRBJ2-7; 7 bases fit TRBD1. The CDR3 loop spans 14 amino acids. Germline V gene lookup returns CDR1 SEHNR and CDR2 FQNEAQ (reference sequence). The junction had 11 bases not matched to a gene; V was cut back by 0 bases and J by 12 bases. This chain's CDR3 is CASSLAGQARKRYF. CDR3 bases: TGTGCCAGCAGCTTAGCCGGACAGGCCCGAAAACGGTACTTC.

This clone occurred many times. The CDR3 region is CASSRGTVVYEQYF. The CDR3 DNA sequence: TGTGCCAGCAGCCGGGGGACAGTCGTTTACGAGCAGTACTTC. The V call is TRBV3-1 (or the pseudogene TRBV3-2), the J call TRBJ2-7, with 7 nucleotides matching TRBD1. The V and J ends lost 4 bases and 4 bases, in that order; junction bases with no gene match: 7. Germline V lookup: CDR1 LGHDT, CDR2 YNNKEL (reference sequence). The CDR3 is made up of 14 amino acids.

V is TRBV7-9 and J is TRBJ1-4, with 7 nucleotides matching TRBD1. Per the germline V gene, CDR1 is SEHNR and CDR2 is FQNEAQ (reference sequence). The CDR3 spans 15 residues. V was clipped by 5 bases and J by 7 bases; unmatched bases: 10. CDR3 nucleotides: TGTGCCAGCAGCCCGCCCACGGCAGGGGGTGAAAAACTGTTTTTT. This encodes CASSPPTAGGEKLFF.

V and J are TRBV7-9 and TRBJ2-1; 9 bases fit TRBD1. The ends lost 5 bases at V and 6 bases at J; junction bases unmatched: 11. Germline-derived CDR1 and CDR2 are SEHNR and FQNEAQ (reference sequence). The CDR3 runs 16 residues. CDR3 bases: TGTGCCAGCAGCCTCCTCCTGGGACAGGGTCGCAATGAGCAGTTCTTC. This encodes CASSLLLGQGRNEQFF. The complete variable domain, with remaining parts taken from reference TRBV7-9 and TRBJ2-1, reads DTGVSQNPRHKITKRGQNVTFRCDPISEHNRLYWYRQTLGQGPEFLTYFQNEAQLEKSRLLSDRFSAERPKGSFSTLEIQRTEQGDSAMYLCASSLLLGQGRNEQFFGPGTRLTVL.

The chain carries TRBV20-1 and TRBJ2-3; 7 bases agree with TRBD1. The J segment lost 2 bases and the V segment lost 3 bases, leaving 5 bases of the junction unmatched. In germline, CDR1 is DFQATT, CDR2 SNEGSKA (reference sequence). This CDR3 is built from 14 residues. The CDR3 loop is CSASRGRPTDTQYF. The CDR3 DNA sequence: TGCAGTGCTAGTAGGGGGCGTCCCACAGATACGCAGTATTTT.

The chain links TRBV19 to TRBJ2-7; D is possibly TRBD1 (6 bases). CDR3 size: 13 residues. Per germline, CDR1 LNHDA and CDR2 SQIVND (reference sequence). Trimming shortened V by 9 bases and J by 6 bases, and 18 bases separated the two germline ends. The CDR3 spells CASSDSLRSEQYF. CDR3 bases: TGTGCCAGCTCGGACAGCCTGAGGAGCGAGCAGTACTTC.

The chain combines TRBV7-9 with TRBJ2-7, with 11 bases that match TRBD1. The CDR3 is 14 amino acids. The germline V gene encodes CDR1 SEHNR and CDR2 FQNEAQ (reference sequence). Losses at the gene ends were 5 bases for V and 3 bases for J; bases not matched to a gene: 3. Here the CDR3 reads CASSTGQGVYEQYF. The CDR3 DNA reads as TGTGCCAGCAGCACGGGACAGGGGGTCTACGAGCAGTACTTC.

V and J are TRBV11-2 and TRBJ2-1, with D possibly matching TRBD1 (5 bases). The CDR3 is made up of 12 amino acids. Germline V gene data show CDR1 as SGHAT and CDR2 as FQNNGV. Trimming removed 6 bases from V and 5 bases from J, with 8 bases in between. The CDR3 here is CASRGRDNEQFF. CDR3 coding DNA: TGTGCCAGCAGGGGGCGCGACAATGAGCAGTTCTTC.

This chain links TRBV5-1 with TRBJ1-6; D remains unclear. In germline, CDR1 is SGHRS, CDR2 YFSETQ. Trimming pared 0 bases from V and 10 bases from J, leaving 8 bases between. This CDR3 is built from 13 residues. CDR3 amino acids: CASSLGTDSPLHF. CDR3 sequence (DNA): TGCGCCAGCAGCTTGGGCACAGACTCACCCCTCCACTTT.

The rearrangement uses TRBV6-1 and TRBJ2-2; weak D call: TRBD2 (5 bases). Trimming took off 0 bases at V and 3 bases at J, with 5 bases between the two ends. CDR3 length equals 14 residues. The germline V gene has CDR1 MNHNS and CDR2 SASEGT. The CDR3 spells CASSEARDTGELFF. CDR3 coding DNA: TGTGCCAGCAGTGAAGCGCGGGACACCGGGGAGCTGTTTTTT.

The CDR3 sequence is CASSDPSYNEQFF. CDR3 nucleotides: TGTGCCAGCAGTGACCCTTCCTACAATGAGCAGTTCTTC. The chain carries TRBV2 and TRBJ2-1; no firm D call. Trimming removed 3 bases from V and 1 base from J, with 4 bases in between. This CDR3 is built from 13 residues. Germline V gene lookup returns CDR1 SNHLY and CDR2 FYNNEI.

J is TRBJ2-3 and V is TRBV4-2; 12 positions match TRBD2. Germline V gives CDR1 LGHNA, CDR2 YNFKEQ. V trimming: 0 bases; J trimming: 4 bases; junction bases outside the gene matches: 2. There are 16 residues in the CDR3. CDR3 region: CASSQDLAGGPDTQYF. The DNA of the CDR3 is TGTGCCAGCAGCCAAGATCTAGCGGGGGGGCCAGATACGCAGTATTTT.

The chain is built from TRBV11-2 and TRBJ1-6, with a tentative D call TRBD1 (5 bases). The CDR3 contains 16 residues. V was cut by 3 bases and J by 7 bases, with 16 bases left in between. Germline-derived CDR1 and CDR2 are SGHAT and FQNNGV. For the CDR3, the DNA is TGTGCCAGCAGCTTGCGGGGCGACAGCGTGAATTCACCCCTCCACTTT. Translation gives CASSLRGDSVNSPLHF.

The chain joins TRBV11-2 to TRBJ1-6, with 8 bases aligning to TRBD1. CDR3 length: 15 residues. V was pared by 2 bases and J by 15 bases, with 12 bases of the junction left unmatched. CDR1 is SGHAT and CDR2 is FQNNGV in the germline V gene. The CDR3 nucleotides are TGTGCCAGCAGCTTAAAGACAGGGGACCTCAGGGGCCTCCACTTT. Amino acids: CASSLKTGDLRGLHF.

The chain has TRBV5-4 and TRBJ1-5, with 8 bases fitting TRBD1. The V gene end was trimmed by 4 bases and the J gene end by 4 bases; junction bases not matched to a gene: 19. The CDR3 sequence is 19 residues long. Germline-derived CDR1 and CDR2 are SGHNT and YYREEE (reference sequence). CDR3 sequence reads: CASSPPPRGQGGYNQPQHF. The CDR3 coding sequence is TGTGCCAGCAGCCCGCCTCCACGAGGACAGGGCGGATATAATCAGCCCCAGCATTTT.